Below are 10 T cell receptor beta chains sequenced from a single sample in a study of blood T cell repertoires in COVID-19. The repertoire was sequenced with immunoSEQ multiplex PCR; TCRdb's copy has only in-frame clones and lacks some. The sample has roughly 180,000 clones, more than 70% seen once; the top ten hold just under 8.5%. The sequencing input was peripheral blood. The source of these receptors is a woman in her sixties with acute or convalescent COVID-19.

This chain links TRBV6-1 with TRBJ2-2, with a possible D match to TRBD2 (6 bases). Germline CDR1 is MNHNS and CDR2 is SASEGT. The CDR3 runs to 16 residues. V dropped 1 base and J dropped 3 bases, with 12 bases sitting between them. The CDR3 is CASSEVGGTHTGELFF. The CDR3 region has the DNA TGTGCCAGCAGTGAAGTTGGCGGGACCCACACCGGGGAGCTGTTTTTT.

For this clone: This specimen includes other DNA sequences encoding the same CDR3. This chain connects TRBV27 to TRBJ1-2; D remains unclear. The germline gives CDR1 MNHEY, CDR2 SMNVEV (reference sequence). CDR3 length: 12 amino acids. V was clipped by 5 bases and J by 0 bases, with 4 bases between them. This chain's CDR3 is CASSGPNYGYTF. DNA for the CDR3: TGTGCCAGCAGTGGGCCTAACTATGGCTACACCTTC.

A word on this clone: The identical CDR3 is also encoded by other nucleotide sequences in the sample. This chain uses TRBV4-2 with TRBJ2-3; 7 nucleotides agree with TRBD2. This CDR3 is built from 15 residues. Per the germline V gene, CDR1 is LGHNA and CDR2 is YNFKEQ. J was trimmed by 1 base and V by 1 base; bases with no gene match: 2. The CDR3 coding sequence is TGTGCCAGCAGCCAAGGGCTAGCGGGCACAGATACGCAGTATTTT. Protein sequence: CASSQGLAGTDTQYF.

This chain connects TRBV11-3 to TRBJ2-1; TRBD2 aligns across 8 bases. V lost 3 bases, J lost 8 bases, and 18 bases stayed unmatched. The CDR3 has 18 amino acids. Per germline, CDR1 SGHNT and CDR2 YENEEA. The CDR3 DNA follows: TGTGCCAGCAGCTTCCTCCTCTCGGGGACTAGGGTTCATGATGAGCAGTTCTTC. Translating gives CASSFLLSGTRVHDEQFF.

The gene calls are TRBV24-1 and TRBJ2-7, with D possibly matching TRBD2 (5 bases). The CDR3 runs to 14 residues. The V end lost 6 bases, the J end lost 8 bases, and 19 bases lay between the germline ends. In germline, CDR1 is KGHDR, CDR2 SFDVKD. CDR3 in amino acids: CATSPGVPPWKQYF. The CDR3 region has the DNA TGTGCCACCAGTCCCGGGGTGCCCCCCTGGAAGCAGTACTTC.

The CDR3: CASRLQGVGGTEAFF. In nucleotides, the CDR3 is TGCGCCAGCAGGCTACAGGGGGTGGGAGGCACTGAAGCTTTCTTT. The chain uses TRBV5-1 and TRBJ1-1; TRBD1 matches at 8 bases. This CDR3 comprises 15 residues. V lost 5 bases to trimming and J lost 4 bases; unmatched junction nucleotides: 10. CDR1 and CDR2 (germline): SGHRS, YFSETQ.

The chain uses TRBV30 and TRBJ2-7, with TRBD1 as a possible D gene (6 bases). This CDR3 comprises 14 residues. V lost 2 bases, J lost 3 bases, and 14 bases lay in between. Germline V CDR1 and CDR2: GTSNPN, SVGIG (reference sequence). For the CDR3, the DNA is TGTGCCTGGAGTAACATTGGACAGATCTACGAGCAGTACTTC. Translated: CAWSNIGQIYEQYF.

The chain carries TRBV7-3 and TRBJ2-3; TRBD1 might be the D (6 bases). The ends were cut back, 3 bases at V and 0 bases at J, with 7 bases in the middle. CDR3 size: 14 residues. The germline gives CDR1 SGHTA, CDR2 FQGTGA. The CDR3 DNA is TGTGCCAGCAGCTTCAGGGGTAGCACAGATACGCAGTATTTT. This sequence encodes CASSFRGSTDTQYF.

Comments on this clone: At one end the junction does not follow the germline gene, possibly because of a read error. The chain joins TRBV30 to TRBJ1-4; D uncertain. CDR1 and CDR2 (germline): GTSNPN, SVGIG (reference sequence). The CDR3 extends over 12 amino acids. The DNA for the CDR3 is TGTGCCTGGAGTGGGTCGGAGGTCCGGCCTCTATTT. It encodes CAWSGSEVRPLF.

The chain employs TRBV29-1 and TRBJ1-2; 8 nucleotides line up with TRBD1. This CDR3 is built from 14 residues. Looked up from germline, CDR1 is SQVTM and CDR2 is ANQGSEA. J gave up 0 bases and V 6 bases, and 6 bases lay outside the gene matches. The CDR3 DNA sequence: TGCAGCGTAGCGGCGACAGGGGCTAACTATGGCTACACCTTC. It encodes CSVAATGANYGYTF.